The 27 T cell receptor beta chains below come from one sample, sequenced in a study of blood T cell repertoires in COVID-19. Sequencing was performed with immunoSEQ multiplex PCR; in TCRdb, only in-frame clones are kept and a portion is missing. Of over 250,000 clones listed, 89% are singletons. The sequenced sample consisted of peripheral blood. Receptors originate from a man aged 45 to 65 with acute or convalescent COVID-19.

V is TRBV5-8 and J is TRBJ1-1; D is possibly TRBD1 (6 bases). The V gene's germline CDR1 is SGHTS and CDR2 YDEGEE. Trimming pared 2 bases from V and 4 bases from J, leaving 15 bases between. The CDR3 spans 15 residues. CDR3: CASSFRGAGGTEAFF. CDR3 DNA: TGTGCCAGCAGCTTTAGGGGGGCGGGGGGCACTGAAGCTTTCTTT.

The chain links TRBV6-5 to TRBJ1-5; D is uncertain. This CDR3 region has 13 residues. V was clipped by 6 bases and J by 7 bases, with 13 bases between them. Germline CDR1 MNHEY, CDR2 SVGAGI. This chain's CDR3 is CASRLSVKQPQHF. The DNA for the CDR3 is TGTGCCAGCAGACTAAGCGTGAAACAGCCCCAGCATTTT.

The chain's CDR3 is CASSSQTGGSDTQYF. The CDR3 DNA reads as TGTGCCAGCAGCTCCCAGACAGGGGGGTCAGATACGCAGTATTTT. The rearrangement links TRBV7-3 to TRBJ2-3; 9 nucleotides match TRBD1. Germline CDR1 and CDR2: SGHTA and FQGTGA. The CDR3 extends over 15 amino acids. The J segment lost 4 bases and the V segment lost 4 bases, leaving 6 bases of the junction unmatched. Using reference TRBV7-3 and TRBJ2-3 for the parts outside the CDR3, the full variable domain is GAGVSQTPSNKVTEKGKYVELRCDPISGHTALYWYRQSLGQGPEFLIYFQGTGAADDSGLPNDRFFAVRPEGSVSTLKIQRTERGDSAVYLCASSSQTGGSDTQYFGPGTRLTVL.

CDR3 sequence (DNA): TGTGCCAGCAGTTACTCCGCACAGGGAAGAAACACCATATATTTT. Translated, it gives CASSYSAQGRNTIYF. The chain combines TRBV6-5 with TRBJ1-3, with a weak D call TRBD1 (6 bases). Trimming took 0 bases from V and 5 from J, leaving 11 bases between them. In germline, CDR1 is MNHEY, CDR2 SVGAGI. CDR3 length: 15 amino acids.

The chain carries TRBV6-1 and TRBJ1-1; 10 bases are shared with TRBD1. Germline values: CDR1 MNHNS, CDR2 SASEGT. The CDR3 is 13 residues long. The V segment lost 4 bases and the J segment 12 bases; nucleotides outside the gene matches: 8. The CDR3 DNA follows: TGTGCCAGCAGTGGGAGGGACAGGGGTGTAACTTTCTTT. Its translation: CASSGRDRGVTFF.

This chain uses TRBV2 with TRBJ1-1; 9 bases fit TRBD1. This CDR3 is 15 amino acids long. Trimming took 9 bases from V and 4 from J; bases not matched to a gene: 12. Germline V gives CDR1 SNHLY, CDR2 FYNNEI. CDR3 in amino acids: CASKNSGTGITEAFF. The CDR3 DNA reads TGTGCCAGTAAGAACTCCGGGACAGGGATCACTGAAGCTTTCTTT.

The J gene is TRBJ2-5, the V gene TRBV11-1, with TRBD2 identical over 8 bases. The germline V gene encodes CDR1 SGHAT and CDR2 FQDESV (reference sequence). After removal of 4 bases from V and 3 bases from J, the junction contained 1 base not matched to a gene. The CDR3 consists of 13 residues. The CDR3 sequence is CASSSGGEETQYF. CDR3 nucleotide sequence: TGTGCCAGCAGCTCGGGGGGGGAAGAGACCCAGTACTTC.

The V call is TRBV5-4, the J call TRBJ1-1; tentatively, D is TRBD1 (6 bases). Per germline, CDR1 SGHNT and CDR2 YYREEE (reference sequence). V lost 2 bases and J 0 bases, leaving 8 bases between the germline ends. This CDR3 region has 14 residues. DNA for the CDR3: TGTGCCAGCAGCTTTGGACAGATGAACACTGAAGCTTTCTTT. It codes for CASSFGQMNTEAFF.

The gene calls are TRBV5-1 and TRBJ2-2, with D perhaps TRBD1 (5 bases). The V gene's germline CDR1 is SGHRS and CDR2 YFSETQ. This CDR3 region has 15 residues. V was shortened by 4 bases and J by 6 bases, with 16 bases between the two germline ends. The CDR3 region is CASSIRERVSGELFF. CDR3 nucleotide sequence: TGCGCCAGCAGCATCAGGGAAAGGGTTTCCGGGGAGCTGTTTTTT.

This chain joins TRBV19 and TRBJ1-5; 7 positions agree with TRBD1. The V gene's germline CDR1 is LNHDA and CDR2 SQIVND (reference sequence). This CDR3 is built from 17 residues. V was clipped by 6 bases and J by 2 bases; unmatched bases: 13. The CDR3 DNA reads as TGTGCCAGTAGGGACCGCGACGGACAGGCCCGCAATCAGCCCCAGCATTTT. Its protein product is CASRDRDGQARNQPQHF.

This chain links TRBV7-9 with TRBJ1-4, with TRBD1 matching 8 bases. J gave up 13 bases and V 3 bases, and 4 bases lay outside the gene matches. The V gene's germline CDR1 is SEHNR and CDR2 FQNEAQ (reference sequence). The CDR3 length is 12 residues. The CDR3 DNA reads as TGTGCCAGCAGCTTTGGACAGGGAGGACTGTTTTTT. Protein: CASSFGQGGLFF.

V is TRBV2 and J is TRBJ1-2; D ambiguous. CDR3 size: 12 residues. Trimming stripped 5 bases from V and 6 bases from J, with 10 bases between. Germline V CDR1 and CDR2: SNHLY, FYNNEI. The CDR3: CASSPGFDGYTF. Written as DNA, the CDR3 is TGTGCCAGCAGTCCGGGTTTCGATGGCTACACCTTC.

This clone has a single count. CDR3 protein: CASSLEDRGLDTQYF. Here the CDR3 DNA reads TGCGCCAGCAGCTTGGAGGACAGGGGGCTAGATACGCAGTATTTT. The gene calls are TRBV5-1 and TRBJ2-3, with 11 bases aligning to TRBD1. Per germline, CDR1 SGHRS and CDR2 YFSETQ. V was clipped by 0 bases and J by 5 bases; unmatched bases: 2. This CDR3 comprises 15 residues.

The V gene is TRBV18, the J gene TRBJ2-7; 7 nucleotides match TRBD2. This CDR3 has 14 amino acids. Germline V gene data show CDR1 as KGHSH and CDR2 as LQKENI. V trimming: 3 bases; J trimming: 4 bases; junction bases outside the gene matches: 6. Here the CDR3 DNA reads TGTGCCAGCTCACCGGGAGGGAAGTGGTACGAGCAGTACTTC. Amino acids: CASSPGGKWYEQYF.

This chain uses TRBV7-8 with TRBJ2-1; 9 nucleotides match TRBD2. CDR3 length: 15 amino acids. V dropped 6 bases and J dropped 7; count of bases not matched to a gene: 10. The germline V gene encodes CDR1 SGHVS and CDR2 FQNEAQ. CDR3 region: CASRSSGVSMNEQFF. The CDR3 DNA sequence: TGTGCCAGCAGATCTAGCGGGGTGTCTATGAATGAGCAGTTCTTC.

This rearrangement joins TRBV12-5 to TRBJ2-1; D uncertain. Germline CDR1 and CDR2: LGHNT and FRNRAP. The CDR3 is made up of 14 amino acids. V lost 0 bases to trimming and J lost 7 bases, with 10 bases between them. CDR3: CASGLVLRLNEQFF. The CDR3 region has the DNA TGTGCTAGTGGTTTGGTTCTGAGGCTGAATGAGCAGTTCTTC.

The V and J genes are TRBV4-1 and TRBJ1-3; D is uncertain. V lost 0 bases to trimming and J lost 4 bases, with 7 bases between them. The CDR3 totals 14 residues. Germline V gene data show CDR1 as MGHRA and CDR2 as YSYEKL. CDR3 nucleotides: TGCGCCAGCAGCCAAGACGCGGGGGGAAACACCATATATTTT. The encoded protein is CASSQDAGGNTIYF.

CDR3 in amino acids: CAWSVRSGVLNEQYF. Written as DNA, the CDR3 is TGTGCCTGGAGTGTACGTAGCGGGGTTCTCAACGAGCAGTACTTC. V is TRBV30 and J is TRBJ2-7, with 8 bases matching TRBD2. The CDR3 is 15 residues long. The J segment lost 5 bases and the V segment lost 0 bases, leaving 9 bases of the junction unmatched. In germline, CDR1 is GTSNPN, CDR2 SVGIG (reference sequence).

The CDR3 DNA is TGCGCCAGCAGCTTTTCCGGGGACAGTTCCACTGAAGCTTTCTTT. Protein sequence: CASSFSGDSSTEAFF. This chain connects TRBV5-1 to TRBJ1-1, with 7 bases aligning to TRBD1. The CDR3 is 15 residues long. V was pared by 2 bases and J by 4 bases, with 8 bases of the junction left unmatched. CDR1 is SGHRS and CDR2 is YFSETQ in the germline V gene.

The chain employs TRBV5-1 and TRBJ2-2, with D possibly being TRBD1 (6 bases). This CDR3 comprises 14 residues. Per the germline V gene, CDR1 is SGHRS and CDR2 is YFSETQ. V was trimmed by 6 bases and J by 2 bases, leaving 11 bases between them. Here the CDR3 reads CASKTDSNTGELFF. CDR3 DNA sequence: TGCGCCAGCAAAACGGACAGCAACACCGGGGAGCTGTTTTTT.

The rearrangement joins TRBV3-1 (or the pseudogene TRBV3-2) to TRBJ1-2; possibly TRBD1 for D (5 bases). The CDR3 consists of 17 residues. V lost 4 bases, J lost 0 bases, and 18 bases lay in between. The germline V gene has CDR1 LGHDT and CDR2 YNNKEL (reference sequence). The CDR3 reads CASSPHAGQAANYGYTF. CDR3 DNA: TGTGCCAGCAGCCCTCACGCGGGGCAGGCAGCTAACTATGGCTACACCTTC.

The chain links TRBV7-6 to TRBJ1-1; a possible D gene is TRBD1 (5 bases). The CDR3 has 14 amino acids. Trimming took off 5 bases at V and 7 bases at J, with 17 bases between the two ends. The germline CDR1 and CDR2 sequences are SGHVS and FNYEAQ. The CDR3 sequence: CASSLGGEFGEAFF. CDR3 DNA: TGTGCCAGCAGCCTCGGGGGGGAGTTTGGTGAAGCTTTCTTT.

J is TRBJ1-1 and V is TRBV9; TRBD1 matches 7 bases. Trimming removed 1 base from V and 7 bases from J; junction bases left unmatched: 13. CDR1 and CDR2 from the germline V gene are SGDLS and YYNGEE. The CDR3 is 16 residues long. The CDR3 DNA reads as TGTGCCAGCAGCGTATCCCCTAACCTTGACAGGGATGAAGCTTTCTTT. Amino acids: CASSVSPNLDRDEAFF.

The chain uses TRBV5-6 and TRBJ2-7, with a weak D call TRBD1 (6 bases). The V gene's germline CDR1 is SGHDT and CDR2 YYEEEE. Trimming took 6 bases from V and 1 from J, leaving 11 bases between them. This CDR3 is 13 amino acids long. The CDR3 sequence is CASTGTGSYEQYF. The CDR3 DNA reads TGTGCCAGCACCGGAACAGGGTCCTACGAGCAGTACTTC.

This CDR3 reads CASSTPGGGDGTDTQYF. CDR3 in DNA: TGCGCCAGCAGCACCCCTGGGGGGGGTGATGGCACAGATACGCAGTATTTT. This chain uses TRBV5-1 with TRBJ2-3, with TRBD2 matching over 7 bases. The ends lost 4 bases at V and 1 base at J; junction bases unmatched: 12. The CDR3 has 17 amino acids. From germline, CDR1 is SGHRS and CDR2 YFSETQ.

The chain combines TRBV27 with TRBJ2-5; the match to TRBD1 covers 11 bases. Germline V gene sequence: CDR1 MNHEY, CDR2 SMNVEV (reference sequence). J lost 3 bases, V lost 8 bases, and 8 bases had no gene match. This CDR3 spans 15 amino acids. Written as DNA, the CDR3 is TGTGCCAGCCGGGACAGGGGGAATTGGGAAGAGACCCAGTACTTC. It translates to CASRDRGNWEETQYF.

The chain is built from TRBV9 and TRBJ2-7, with 7 nucleotides matching TRBD2. Trimming at V came to 2 bases and at J to 2 bases, leaving 10 bases not matched to a gene. The length of the CDR3 is 16 residues. Germline CDR1 SGDLS, CDR2 YYNGEE. CDR3 sequence: CASSVAGVSGAYEQYF. The CDR3 coding sequence is TGTGCCAGCAGCGTGGCGGGGGTTAGCGGCGCCTACGAGCAGTACTTC. The whole variable domain, filled in from reference TRBV9 and TRBJ2-7, reads DSGVTQTPKHLITATGQRVTLRCSPRSGDLSVYWYQQSLDQGLQFLIQYYNGEERAKGNILERFSAQQFPDLHSELNLSSLELGDSALYFCASSVAGVSGAYEQYFGPGTRLTVT.